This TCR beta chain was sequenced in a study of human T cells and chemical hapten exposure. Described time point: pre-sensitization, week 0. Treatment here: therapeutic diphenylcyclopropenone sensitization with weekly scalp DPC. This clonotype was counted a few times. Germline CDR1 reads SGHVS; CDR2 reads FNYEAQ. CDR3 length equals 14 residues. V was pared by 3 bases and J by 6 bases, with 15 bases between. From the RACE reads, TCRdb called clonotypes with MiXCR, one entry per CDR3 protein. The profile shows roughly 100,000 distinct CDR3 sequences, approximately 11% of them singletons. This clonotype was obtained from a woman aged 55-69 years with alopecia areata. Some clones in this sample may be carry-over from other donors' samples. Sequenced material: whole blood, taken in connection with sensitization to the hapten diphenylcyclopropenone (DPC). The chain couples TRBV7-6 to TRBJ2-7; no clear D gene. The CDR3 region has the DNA TGTGCCAGCAGCTTGGCCCCCGGCTTAAGCGAGCAGTACTTC. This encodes CASSLAPGLSEQYF. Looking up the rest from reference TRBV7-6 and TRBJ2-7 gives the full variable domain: GAGVSQSPRYKVTKRGQDVALRCDPISGHVSLYWYRQALGQGPEFLTYFNYEAQQDKSGLPNDRFSAERPEGSISTLTIQRTEQRDSAMYRCASSLAPGLSEQYFGPGTRLTVT.